One sample yielded the 19 T cell receptor beta chains listed below, sequenced in a study of CD8 T cells in Susac syndrome. cDNA came from about 0.5 to 1 ug RNA primed by random hexamers. TCRdb processed the immunoSEQ multiplex PCR reads anew with MiXCR; each CDR3 protein has one entry. The table includes 150,000 or so distinct CDR3 sequences, around 92% detected once. Material: CD4+ T cells from PBMCs. Source of these receptors: a human donor in good health.

The V call is TRBV19, the J call TRBJ2-7; D possibly corresponds to TRBD1 (6 bases). The CDR3 sequence is 14 residues long. The ends were cut back, 5 bases at V and 1 base at J, with 12 bases in the middle. The germline V gene encodes CDR1 LNHDA and CDR2 SQIVND (reference sequence). CDR3 bases: TGTGCCAGTAGTTTACAGGGCGCGTCCTACGAGCAGTACTTC. This encodes CASSLQGASYEQYF.

This clonotype was recorded a few times. This chain's CDR3 is CASRGAGGTEAFF. As DNA, the CDR3 is TGTGCCAGCAGGGGCGCAGGGGGCACTGAAGCTTTCTTT. The chain uses TRBV7-3 and TRBJ1-1, with TRBD1 matching 7 bases. CDR1 is SGHTA, CDR2 FQGTGA, per germline. With V trimmed by 6 bases and J by 4 bases, 5 bases remained unmatched. CDR3 size: 13 residues.

The chain recombines TRBV28 with TRBJ2-2; D possibly corresponds to TRBD2 (6 bases). The CDR3 consists of 15 residues. Germline CDR1 reads MDHEN; CDR2 reads SYDVKM. Trimming stripped 5 bases from V and 1 base from J, with 11 bases between. Here the CDR3 DNA reads TGTGCCAGCAGTCTTAGCGGAGGGAACACCGGGGAGCTGTTTTTT. Residues: CASSLSGGNTGELFF.

This chain joins TRBV12-3 or TRBV12-4 and TRBJ2-7; perhaps TRBD1 as D (7 bases). The CDR3 is made up of 13 amino acids. With 6 bases removed from V and 6 bases from J, the gap between germline ends came to 15 bases. The CDR3, as DNA: TGTGCCAGCAGCCTTACAGGGGAGGCCGAGCAGTACTTC. Protein sequence: CASSLTGEAEQYF.

The chain recombines TRBV20-1 with TRBJ2-5, with TRBD1 matching over 7 bases. Germline V gene lookup returns CDR1 DFQATT and CDR2 SNEGSKA (reference sequence). CDR3 size: 15 residues. J gave up 2 bases and V 1 base, and 7 bases lay outside the gene matches. This CDR3 reads CSARVKGAFQETQYF. CDR3 coding DNA: TGCAGTGCTAGAGTTAAGGGGGCATTTCAAGAGACCCAGTACTTC.

The CDR3 DNA follows: TGTGCCAGCAGCCGGAGGGGGACCTACGAGCAGTACTTC. Translation gives CASSRRGTYEQYF. The chain is built from TRBV3-1 and TRBJ2-7, with D tentatively TRBD1 or TRBD2 (6 bases each). The germline CDR1 and CDR2 sequences are LGHDT and YNNKEL (reference sequence). This CDR3 is 13 amino acids long. V dropped 4 bases and J dropped 2 bases, with 9 bases sitting between them.

This rearrangement joins TRBV28 to TRBJ2-7; TRBD1 matches at 7 bases. The V and J ends lost 6 bases and 2 bases, in that order; junction bases with no gene match: 10. This CDR3 has 15 residues. Per germline, CDR1 MDHEN and CDR2 SYDVKM. The CDR3 reads CASRNPGTATYEQYF. CDR3 in DNA: TGTGCCAGCAGAAATCCCGGGACAGCTACCTACGAGCAGTACTTC.

This chain connects TRBV28 to TRBJ2-7; TRBD1 matches at 9 bases. Losses at the gene ends were 10 bases for V and 1 base for J; bases not matched to a gene: 5. CDR3 length equals 13 residues. Germline CDR1 reads MDHEN; CDR2 reads SYDVKM. The CDR3 sequence is CATRTGVSYEQYF. The CDR3 DNA is TGTGCCACCCGGACAGGGGTTTCCTACGAGCAGTACTTC.

This clonotype was seen just once. The chain joins TRBV6-1 to TRBJ1-1; D is unresolved. The CDR3 covers 12 residues. The germline CDR1 and CDR2 sequences are MNHNS and SASEGT. The V gene lost 6 bases and the J gene lost 6 bases, with 11 bases spanning the gap. The CDR3 region has the DNA TGTGCCAGCAGGAGTATAGCCGCTGAAGCTTTCTTT. It is translated as CASRSIAAEAFF.

This clonotype is a singleton in its sample. CDR3 coding DNA: TGTGCCGCTAGTCGAGGGGGGCCGCTAAACACAGATACGCAGTATTTT. Translating gives CAASRGGPLNTDTQYF. This chain links TRBV10-3 with TRBJ2-3; D tentatively reads TRBD1 or TRBD2 (6 bases each). Trimming took 11 bases from V and 2 from J, leaving 23 bases between them. CDR1 and CDR2 from the germline V gene are ENHRY and SYGVKD. This CDR3 region has 16 residues.

The genes are TRBV6-2 or TRBV6-3 and TRBJ2-5, with TRBD1 matching over 8 bases. After removal of 4 bases from V and 7 bases from J, the junction contained 5 bases not matched to a gene. This CDR3 comprises 13 residues. Per germline, CDR1 MNHEY and CDR2 SVGEGT. CDR3 sequence (DNA): TGTGCCAGCAGTTCCGGACAGGGTGTGACCCAGTACTTC. Translation: CASSSGQGVTQYF.

This clonotype was found once. The rearrangement links TRBV5-1 to TRBJ1-2; no clear D gene. The CDR3 is 15 residues long. V was pared by 5 bases and J by 0 bases, with 14 bases between. Per germline, CDR1 SGHRS and CDR2 YFSETQ. The CDR3 DNA reads as TGCGCCAGCAGACCGGCCGGGCCTCCTAACTATGGCTACACCTTC. Translated, it gives CASRPAGPPNYGYTF. Variable domain in full (rest from reference TRBV5-1 and TRBJ1-2): KAGVTQTPRYLIKTRGQQVTLSCSPISGHRSVSWYQQTPGQGLQFLFEYFSETQRNKGNFPGRFSGRQFSNSRSEMNVSTLELGDSALYLCASRPAGPPNYGYTFGSGTRLTVV.

The V gene is TRBV7-9, the J gene TRBJ2-2; D gene uncertain. CDR1 SEHNR and CDR2 FQNEAQ come from the germline V gene (reference sequence). V lost 4 bases, J lost 7 bases, and 16 bases lay in between. This CDR3 comprises 15 residues. In DNA form, the CDR3 reads TGTGCCAGCAGCTCCCGGGTCTTTGCCATCGGGGAGCTGTTTTTT. Its translation: CASSSRVFAIGELFF.

This clonotype was detected only once. V usage is TRBV12-3 or TRBV12-4 and J usage is TRBJ2-7; 11 positions agree with TRBD2. The CDR3 consists of 15 residues. V gave up 5 bases and J gave up 9 bases; unmatched junction bases: 12. The CDR3 nucleotides are TGTGCCAGCAGTGAGGTTTACCTAGCGGGGGGCACGCAGTACTTC. It yields the protein CASSEVYLAGGTQYF.

The CDR3 spells CASRWVNQPQHF. The CDR3, as DNA: TGTGCCAGCAGGTGGGTCAATCAGCCCCAGCATTTT. J is TRBJ1-5 and V is TRBV6-1, with D uncertain. V was clipped by 6 bases and J by 3 bases, with 6 bases between them. The CDR3 runs to 12 residues. CDR1 and CDR2 from the germline V gene are MNHNS and SASEGT.

The V call is TRBV14, the J call TRBJ1-1, with TRBD1 matching over 7 bases. CDR3 length: 13 amino acids. Germline CDR1 is SGHDN and CDR2 is FVKESK. With 1 base clipped from V and 8 bases from J, the junction kept 4 bases outside the gene matches. The CDR3 protein is CASSQAQGGEAFF. DNA for the CDR3: TGTGCCAGCAGCCAAGCCCAAGGGGGCGAAGCTTTCTTT.

This chain links TRBV19 with TRBJ2-5; the D is unclear. This CDR3 region has 14 residues. Trimming cost V 3 bases and J 7 bases, with 15 bases left between them. Germline lookup yields CDR1 LNHDA and CDR2 SQIVND (reference sequence). CDR3: CASSIRSGPGTQYF. The CDR3 bases are TGTGCCAGTAGTATTCGGTCCGGCCCAGGGACCCAGTACTTC.

The rearrangement uses TRBV4-1 and TRBJ2-1, with 12 bases identical to TRBD2. Germline-derived CDR1 and CDR2 are MGHRA and YSYEKL. This CDR3 is 17 amino acids long. After removal of 0 bases from V and 4 bases from J, the junction contained 4 bases not matched to a gene. The CDR3 is CASSQDLTSGRYNEQFF. As DNA, the CDR3 is TGCGCCAGCAGCCAAGATCTGACTAGCGGGAGATACAATGAGCAGTTCTTC.

The rearrangement joins TRBV5-1 to TRBJ2-1, with D tentatively TRBD2 (7 bases). The CDR3 runs to 14 residues. CDR1 is SGHRS and CDR2 is YFSETQ in the germline V gene. Trimming cost V 6 bases and J 2 bases, with 12 bases left between them. The CDR3 protein is CASIGGGPYNEQFF. CDR3 DNA: TGCGCCAGCATAGGGGGGGGCCCCTACAATGAGCAGTTCTTC.